What follows are 8 T cell receptor beta chains derived from one specimen sequenced in a study of blood T cell repertoires in COVID-19. Here immunoSEQ multiplex PCR was the method, and the copy in TCRdb shows in-frame clones only, minus some. The sample shows 9,500 to 15,000 clones, 71% of them seen only once. The sequenced sample was peripheral blood. Source of these receptors: a man aged 55 to 70 with COVID-19, enrolled during active disease.

V is TRBV28 and J is TRBJ1-2; D remains unclear. The CDR3 totals 12 residues. Germline V gives CDR1 MDHEN, CDR2 SYDVKM. V was trimmed by 5 bases and J by 8 bases, leaving 12 bases between them. The CDR3 is CASSPRTGGYTF. The CDR3, as DNA: TGTGCCAGCAGTCCCCGGACGGGAGGCTACACCTTC.

V gene TRBV29-1 combines with J gene TRBJ1-1, with a tentative D call TRBD1 (6 bases). The ends were cut back, 4 bases at V and 5 bases at J, with 11 bases in the middle. Germline V CDR1 and CDR2: SQVTM, ANQGSEA. This CDR3 comprises 12 residues. The CDR3 bases are TGCAGCGTTGCCAGGGGAGGGACTGAAGCTTTCTTT. Protein product: CSVARGGTEAFF.

This chain connects TRBV6-2 or TRBV6-3 to TRBJ1-1, with 10 bases aligning to TRBD1. J gave up 3 bases and V 4 bases, and 5 bases lay outside the gene matches. There are 15 residues in the CDR3. Germline V gives CDR1 MNHEY, CDR2 SVGEGT. The CDR3 DNA reads TGTGCCAGCAGTTGGGACAGGGGATGGGACACTGAAGCTTTCTTT. As protein: CASSWDRGWDTEAFF.

The chain uses TRBV28 and TRBJ1-6; D unclear. The CDR3 contains 16 residues. CDR1 is MDHEN, CDR2 SYDVKM, per germline. Trimming cost V 3 bases and J 5 bases, with 14 bases left between them. The CDR3 loop reads CASSFWRESDNSPLHF. The CDR3 DNA sequence: TGTGCCAGCAGTTTCTGGCGGGAAAGTGATAATTCACCCCTCCACTTT.

The gene calls are TRBV19 and TRBJ2-2, with D unresolved. This CDR3 is built from 14 residues. The V gene lost 10 bases and the J gene lost 4 bases, with 16 bases spanning the gap. Germline assignment: CDR1 LNHDA and CDR2 SQIVND (reference sequence). CDR3 loop: CAIEALPGTGELFF. The CDR3 bases are TGTGCCATCGAGGCCCTCCCCGGCACCGGGGAGCTGTTTTTT.

V usage is TRBV21-1 and J usage is TRBJ2-7; TRBD1, the table's D call, lacks a check against the DNA. TRBV21-1 is a pseudogene segment. The CDR3 loop spans 14 amino acids. This chain's CDR3 is CASSITGSSYEQYF. Here the CDR3 DNA reads TGTGCCAGCAGCATTACAGGGAGCTCCTACGAGCAGTACTTC.

This clone was counted a single time. The chain carries TRBV18 and TRBJ1-5; possible D gene TRBD1, 5 bases. This CDR3 is built from 14 residues. Germline V lookup: CDR1 KGHSH, CDR2 LQKENI. The germline V and J ends were trimmed by 4 bases and 3 bases, with 10 bases remaining between them. In DNA, the CDR3 is TGTGCCAGCTCACGGGCGGGGGACAATCAGCCCCAGCATTTT. Translated: CASSRAGDNQPQHF.

This chain links TRBV2 with TRBJ2-7, with TRBD2 matching over 13 bases. The J segment lost 7 bases and the V segment lost 3 bases, leaving 6 bases of the junction unmatched. Germline V gives CDR1 SNHLY, CDR2 FYNNEI. CDR3 length: 15 amino acids. CDR3 nucleotides: TGTGCCAGCAGTGATACTAGCGGGAGGGCCGGGGAGCAGTACGTC. Amino acids: CASSDTSGRAGEQYV.